Here is one T cell receptor (beta chain) with its context. Its target antigen remains unknown. There are no base qualities to consult, and no much larger clone falls within one base. Between the V and J ends, shortened by 5 bases and 0 bases respectively, the junction contains 13 bases. CDR1 and CDR2 are drawn from the germline V gene: KGHDR, SFDVKD. The cysteine opens and the phenylalanine closes a CDR3 of 16 amino acids. Only the CDR3 DNA is retained, 48 bases long and in frame from the first base. These data come from a study of response to subunit inactivated influenza vaccine (dated by TCRdb to the late 2010s). Study-level background: Deep quantitative profiling of the T cell receptor repertoire was used in the study to follow responses to a trivalent subunit inactivated influenza vaccine. The paper as a whole reports these results and caveats: The authors proposed that each seasonal influenza vaccination may bring in only a limited number of new T cells.

Library method: RT-PCR. Sequencing took place on an Illumina HiSeq 2500. The raw public reads went through TCRdb reprocessing: fastp at Q25, MiXCR clone calling, in-frame beta chains kept. A single entry per CDR3 protein holds the most common genes and DNA from its merged rows. For this sample there are approximately 730,000 distinct CDR3 sequences; about 15% appear just once. The ten largest clonotypes hold roughly 6.4% of the sample. Specimen: PBMCs from blood, collected 14 to 15 days before vaccination. The sequence is built from TRBV24-1 and TRBJ2-1; no confident D gene assignment can be made. The receptor was derived from a man aged 50 or older who received an inactivated influenza vaccine. Donor details come from another sample of the same person, matched by shared clones. Here the CDR3 is given as CATSGLSMSSYNEQFF. The DNA reads TGTGCCACCAGTGGACTTTCCATGAGCTCCTACAATGAGCAGTTCTTC.